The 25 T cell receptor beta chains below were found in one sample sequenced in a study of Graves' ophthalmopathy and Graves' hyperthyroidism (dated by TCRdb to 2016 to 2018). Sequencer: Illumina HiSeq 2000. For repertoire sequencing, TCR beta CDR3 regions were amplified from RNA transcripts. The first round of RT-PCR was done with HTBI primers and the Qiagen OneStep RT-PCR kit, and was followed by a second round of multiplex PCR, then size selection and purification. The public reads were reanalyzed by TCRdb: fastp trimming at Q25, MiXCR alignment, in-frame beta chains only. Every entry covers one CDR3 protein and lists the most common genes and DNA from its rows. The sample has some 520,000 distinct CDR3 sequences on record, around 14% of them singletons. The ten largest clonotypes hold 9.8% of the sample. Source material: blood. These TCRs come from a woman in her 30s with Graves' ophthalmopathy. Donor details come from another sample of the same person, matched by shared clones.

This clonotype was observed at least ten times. The CDR3 nucleotides are TGTGCCACCAGTGATAGCTGGGACAGGTCTCCAGGTGGCTACACCTTC. This gives the protein CATSDSWDRSPGGYTF. The chain links TRBV24-1 to TRBJ1-2; TRBD1 matches 8 bases. Germline assignment: CDR1 KGHDR and CDR2 SFDVKD. Trimming cost V 3 bases and J 7 bases; bases outside gene matches: 12. The CDR3 is 16 residues long.

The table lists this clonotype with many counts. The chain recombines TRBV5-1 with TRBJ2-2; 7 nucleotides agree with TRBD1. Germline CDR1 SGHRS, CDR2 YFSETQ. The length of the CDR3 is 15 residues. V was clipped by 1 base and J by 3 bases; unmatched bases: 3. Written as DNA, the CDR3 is TGCGCCAGCAGCTTGAAGGGACAGCACACCGGGGAGCTGTTTTTT. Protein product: CASSLKGQHTGELFF.

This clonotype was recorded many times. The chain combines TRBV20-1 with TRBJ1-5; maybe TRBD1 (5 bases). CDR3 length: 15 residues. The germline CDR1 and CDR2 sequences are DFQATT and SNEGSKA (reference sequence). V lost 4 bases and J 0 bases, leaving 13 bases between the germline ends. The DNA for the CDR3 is TGCAGTGCTAAGCTTGGGGACTATAGCAATCAGCCCCAGCATTTT. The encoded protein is CSAKLGDYSNQPQHF.

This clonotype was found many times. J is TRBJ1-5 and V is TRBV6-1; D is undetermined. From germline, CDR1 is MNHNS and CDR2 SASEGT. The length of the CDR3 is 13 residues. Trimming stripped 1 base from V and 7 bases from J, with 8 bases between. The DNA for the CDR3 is TGTGCCAGCAGTGAAGGGGTCGGGCAGCCCCAGCATTTT. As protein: CASSEGVGQPQHF.

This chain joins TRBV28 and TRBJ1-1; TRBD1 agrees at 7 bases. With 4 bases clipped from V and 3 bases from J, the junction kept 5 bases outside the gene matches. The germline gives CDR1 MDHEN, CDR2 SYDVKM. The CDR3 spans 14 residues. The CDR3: CASSSGQVDTEAFF. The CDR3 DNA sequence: TGTGCCAGCAGTTCTGGACAGGTTGACACTGAAGCTTTCTTT.

This chain's CDR3 is CASSPRLAGAHYEQYF. The CDR3, as DNA: TGTGCCAGCAGCCCCCGACTAGCGGGTGCGCACTACGAGCAGTACTTC. This chain connects TRBV9 to TRBJ2-7, with 10 nucleotides matching TRBD2. The CDR3 has 16 residues. Per the germline V gene, CDR1 is SGDLS and CDR2 is YYNGEE. V dropped 4 bases and J dropped 3; count of bases not matched to a gene: 10.

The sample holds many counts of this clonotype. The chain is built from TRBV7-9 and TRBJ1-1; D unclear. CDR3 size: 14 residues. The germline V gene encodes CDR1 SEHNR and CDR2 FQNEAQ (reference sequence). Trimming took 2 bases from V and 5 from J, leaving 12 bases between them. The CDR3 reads CASSLISLKTEAFF. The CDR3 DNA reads TGTGCCAGCAGCTTAATATCTCTTAAGACTGAAGCTTTCTTT. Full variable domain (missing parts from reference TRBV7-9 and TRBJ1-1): DTGVSQNPRHKITKRGQNVTFRCDPISEHNRLYWYRQTLGQGPEFLTYFQNEAQLEKSRLLSDRFSAERPKGSFSTLEIQRTEQGDSAMYLCASSLISLKTEAFFGQGTRLTVV.

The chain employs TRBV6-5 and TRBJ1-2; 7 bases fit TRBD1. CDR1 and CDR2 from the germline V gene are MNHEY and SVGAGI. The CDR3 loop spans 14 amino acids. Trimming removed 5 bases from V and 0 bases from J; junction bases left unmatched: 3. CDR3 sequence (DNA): TGTGCCAGCAGTAACAGGGGATCTAACTATGGCTACACCTTC. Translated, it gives CASSNRGSNYGYTF.

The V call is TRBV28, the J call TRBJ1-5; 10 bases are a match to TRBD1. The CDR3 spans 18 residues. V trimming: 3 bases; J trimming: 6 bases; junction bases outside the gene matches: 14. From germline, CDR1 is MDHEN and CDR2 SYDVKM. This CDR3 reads CASSFLRDRGVDLQPQHF. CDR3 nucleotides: TGTGCCAGCAGTTTCCTCCGGGACAGGGGTGTGGATCTTCAGCCCCAGCATTTT.

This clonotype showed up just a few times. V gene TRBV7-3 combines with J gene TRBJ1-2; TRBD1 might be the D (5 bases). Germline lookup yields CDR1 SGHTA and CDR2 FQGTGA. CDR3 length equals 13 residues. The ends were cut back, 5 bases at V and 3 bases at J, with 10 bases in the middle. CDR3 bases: TGTGCCAGCAGCGAACGGGGGGACTATGGCTACACCTTC. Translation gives CASSERGDYGYTF.

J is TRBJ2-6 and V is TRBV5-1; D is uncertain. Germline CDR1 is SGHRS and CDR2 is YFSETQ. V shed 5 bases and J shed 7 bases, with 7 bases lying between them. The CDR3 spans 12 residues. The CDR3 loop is CASRPVANVLTF. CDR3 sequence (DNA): TGCGCCAGCAGACCTGTAGCCAACGTCCTGACTTTC.

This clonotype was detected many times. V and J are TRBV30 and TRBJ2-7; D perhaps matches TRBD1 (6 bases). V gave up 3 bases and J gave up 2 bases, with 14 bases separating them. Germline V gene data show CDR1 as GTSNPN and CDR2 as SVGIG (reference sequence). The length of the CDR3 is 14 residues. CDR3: CAWSPQGMAYEQYF. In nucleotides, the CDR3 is TGTGCCTGGAGCCCCCAGGGGATGGCCTACGAGCAGTACTTC.

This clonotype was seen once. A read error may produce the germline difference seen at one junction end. The DNA for the CDR3 is TGTGCCAGCAGTTTATGGAAAGACACTAGCGGGAGGGACAATGAGAAGTTCTTC. It yields the protein CASSLWKDTSGRDNEKFF. This chain joins TRBV28 and TRBJ2-1; TRBD2 aligns across 13 bases. The CDR3 length is 18 residues. The V gene's germline CDR1 is MDHEN and CDR2 SYDVKM.

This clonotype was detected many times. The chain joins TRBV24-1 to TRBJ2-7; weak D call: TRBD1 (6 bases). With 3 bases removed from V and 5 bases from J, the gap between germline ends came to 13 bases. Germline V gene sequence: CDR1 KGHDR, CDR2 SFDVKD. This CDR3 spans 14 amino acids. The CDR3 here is CATSDQGSAHEQYF. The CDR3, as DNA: TGTGCCACCAGTGATCAGGGGTCGGCCCACGAGCAGTACTTC.

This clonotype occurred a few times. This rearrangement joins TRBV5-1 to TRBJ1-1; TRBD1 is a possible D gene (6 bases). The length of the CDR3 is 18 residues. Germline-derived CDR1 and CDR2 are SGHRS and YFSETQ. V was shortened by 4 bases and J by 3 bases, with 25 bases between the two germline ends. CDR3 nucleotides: TGCGCCAGCAGCCCAGGACAGCCCAGTCGCACGATGCACACTGAAGCTTTCTTT. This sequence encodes CASSPGQPSRTMHTEAFF.

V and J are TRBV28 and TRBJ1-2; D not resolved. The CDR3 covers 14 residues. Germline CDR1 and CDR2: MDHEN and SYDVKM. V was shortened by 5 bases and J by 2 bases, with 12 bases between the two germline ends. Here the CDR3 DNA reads TGTGCCAGCAGTAGTGGCAGGCCCAACTATGGCTACACCTTC. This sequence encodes CASSSGRPNYGYTF.

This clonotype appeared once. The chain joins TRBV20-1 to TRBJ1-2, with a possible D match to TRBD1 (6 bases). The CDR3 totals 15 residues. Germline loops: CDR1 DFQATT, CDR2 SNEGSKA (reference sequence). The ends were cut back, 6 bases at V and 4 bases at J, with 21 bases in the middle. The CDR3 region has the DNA TGCAGTGCGGCGAGGGGAAGGGGGGCCGGCTATGGCTACACCTTC. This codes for CSAARGRGAGYGYTF.

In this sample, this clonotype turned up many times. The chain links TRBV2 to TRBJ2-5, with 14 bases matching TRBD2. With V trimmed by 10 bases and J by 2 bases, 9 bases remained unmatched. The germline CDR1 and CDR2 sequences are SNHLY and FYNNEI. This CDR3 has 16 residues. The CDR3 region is CAIRTSGGNPQETQYF. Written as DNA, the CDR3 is TGTGCCATTCGGACTAGCGGGGGGAACCCACAAGAGACCCAGTACTTC.

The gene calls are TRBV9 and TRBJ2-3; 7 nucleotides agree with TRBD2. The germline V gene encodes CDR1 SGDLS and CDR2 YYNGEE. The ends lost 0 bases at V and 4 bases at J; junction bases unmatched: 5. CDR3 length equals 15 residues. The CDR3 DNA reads TGTGCCAGCAGCGTAGATGGCGGGAGAGCAGATACGCAGTATTTT. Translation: CASSVDGGRADTQYF. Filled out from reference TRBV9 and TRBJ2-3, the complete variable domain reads DSGVTQTPKHLITATGQRVTLRCSPRSGDLSVYWYQQSLDQGLQFLIQYYNGEERAKGNILERFSAQQFPDLHSELNLSSLELGDSALYFCASSVDGGRADTQYFGPGTRLTVL.

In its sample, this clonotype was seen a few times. In nucleotides, the CDR3 is TGTGCCAGCCACCAGGGGGGGGAGCGCGGGAGGTACGAGCAGTACTTC. Encoded protein: CASHQGGERGRYEQYF. This chain joins TRBV28 and TRBJ2-7, with a weak D call TRBD2 (8 bases). CDR3 length: 16 amino acids. Germline assignment: CDR1 MDHEN and CDR2 SYDVKM. V was trimmed by 8 bases and J by 4 bases, leaving 24 bases between them.

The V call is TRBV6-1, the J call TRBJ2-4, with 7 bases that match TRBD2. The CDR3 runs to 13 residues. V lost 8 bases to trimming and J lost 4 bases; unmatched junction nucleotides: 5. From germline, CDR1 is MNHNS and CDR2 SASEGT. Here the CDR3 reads CASSGTNKNIQYF. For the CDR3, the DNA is TGTGCCAGCTCCGGGACTAATAAAAACATTCAGTACTTC.

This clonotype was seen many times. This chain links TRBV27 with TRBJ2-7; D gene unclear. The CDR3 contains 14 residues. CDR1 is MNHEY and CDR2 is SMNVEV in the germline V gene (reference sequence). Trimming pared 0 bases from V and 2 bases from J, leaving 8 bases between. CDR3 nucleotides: TGTGCCAGCAGTTTATCGCCCAATACCTACGAGCAGTACTTC. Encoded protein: CASSLSPNTYEQYF.

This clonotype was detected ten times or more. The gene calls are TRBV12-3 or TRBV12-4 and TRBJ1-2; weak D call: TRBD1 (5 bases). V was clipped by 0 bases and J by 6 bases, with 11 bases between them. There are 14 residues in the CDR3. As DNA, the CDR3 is TGTGCCAGCAGTTTAGCTGGGGGGGGAGATGGCTACACCTTC. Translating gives CASSLAGGGDGYTF.

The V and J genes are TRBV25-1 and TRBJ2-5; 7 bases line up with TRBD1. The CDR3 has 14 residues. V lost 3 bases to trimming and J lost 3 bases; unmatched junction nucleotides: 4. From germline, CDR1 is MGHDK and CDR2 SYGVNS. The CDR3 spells CASSERDREETQYF. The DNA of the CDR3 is TGTGCCAGCAGTGAGAGGGACAGAGAAGAGACCCAGTACTTC.

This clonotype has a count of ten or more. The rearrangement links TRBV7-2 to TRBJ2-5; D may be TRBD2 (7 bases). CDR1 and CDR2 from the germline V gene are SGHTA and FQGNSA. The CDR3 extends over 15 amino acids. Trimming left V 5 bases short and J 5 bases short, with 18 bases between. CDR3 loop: CASSQVEGGSETQYF. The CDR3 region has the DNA TGTGCCAGCAGCCAAGTTGAGGGGGGGTCGGAGACCCAGTACTTC.